A selection of T cell receptor beta chains follows, all from one sample in a study of T cells expressing NK-cell markers. Reanalyzing the 5' RACE reads, TCRdb keeps one entry per CDR3 protein, without DNA. The sample yields fewer than 400,000 distinct CDR3 sequences, of which the top ten take up roughly 10%. The specimen was blood T cells: a sorted CD56 or NKG2C T cell subset, CD4+ or CD8+ T cells, or bulk PBMC T cells (not recorded which). The source of these receptors is a woman in her fifties or sixties in good health. Both conserved end residues are part of each CDR3.

CDR3 protein	V gene	J gene	CDR3 length
CASRRQGTNTGELFF	TRBV27	TRBJ2-2	15
CATSDLRANTGELFF	TRBV24-1	TRBJ2-2	15
CASLREAGKANTEAFF	TRBV19	TRBJ1-1	16
CASSGRQGASDTQYF	TRBV6-6	TRBJ2-3	15
CASSVGLQGLAGGSNTGELFF	TRBV7-6	TRBJ2-2	21
CASSLLGRGYNEQFF	TRBV27	TRBJ2-1	15
CSATSSAESQETQYF	TRBV20-1	TRBJ2-5	15
CASRPRGTPNQPQHF	TRBV6-5	TRBJ1-5	15
CASNILGTDYEGYTF	TRBV5-5	TRBJ1-2	15
CSVGQLMNTEAFF	TRBV29-1	TRBJ1-1	13
CSARDRREGLETQYF	TRBV20-1	TRBJ2-5	15
CASKTSSYINEQFF	TRBV12-3/TRBV12-4	TRBJ2-1	14
CASSRYRVIDNEQFF	TRBV5-1	TRBJ2-1	15
CSARSGSSYNSPLHF	TRBV20-1	TRBJ1-6	15
CASSLGLAPNNEQFF	TRBV12-3/TRBV12-4	TRBJ2-1	15
CASSPIPQANEQYF	TRBV12-3/TRBV12-4	TRBJ2-7	14
CSVENPGLAGGNEQFF	TRBV29-1	TRBJ2-1	16
CAWSQGTGWGDTQYF	TRBV30	TRBJ2-3	15
CASKILAGNNEQFF	TRBV2	TRBJ2-1	14
CSAHPGQGGHEQYF	TRBV29-1	TRBJ2-7	14
CASSPRPGRPPGYTF	TRBV12-3/TRBV12-4	TRBJ1-2	15
CASSSINNEQFF	TRBV27	TRBJ2-1	12
CASSQARTGLEQYF	TRBV4-1	TRBJ2-7	14
CSVEDRGKGETQYF	TRBV29-1	TRBJ2-5	14
CATSDLGGGEQFF	TRBV24-1	TRBJ2-1	13
CASSHGTGGTEAFF	TRBV6-6	TRBJ1-1	14
CASSLALQAETQYF	TRBV7-8	TRBJ2-5	14
CASSLVGDTLTGELFF	TRBV5-1	TRBJ2-2	16
CASSLEPRGGANVLTF	TRBV5-1	TRBJ2-6	16
CASSFRALFGYTF	TRBV12-3/TRBV12-4	TRBJ1-2	13
CASSSARNTEAFF	TRBV2	TRBJ1-1	13
CASSLPPSGTDTQYF	TRBV7-9	TRBJ2-3	15
CASRSAGTGRSTNEKLFF	TRBV7-9	TRBJ1-4	18
CASSLRLLPPYNEQFF	TRBV7-9	TRBJ2-1	16
CSVEVSSGNTIYF	TRBV29-1	TRBJ1-3	13
CASSLWGTSRVYEQYF	TRBV5-6	TRBJ2-7	16
CASSSMGLAGYQETQYF	TRBV11-1	TRBJ2-5	17